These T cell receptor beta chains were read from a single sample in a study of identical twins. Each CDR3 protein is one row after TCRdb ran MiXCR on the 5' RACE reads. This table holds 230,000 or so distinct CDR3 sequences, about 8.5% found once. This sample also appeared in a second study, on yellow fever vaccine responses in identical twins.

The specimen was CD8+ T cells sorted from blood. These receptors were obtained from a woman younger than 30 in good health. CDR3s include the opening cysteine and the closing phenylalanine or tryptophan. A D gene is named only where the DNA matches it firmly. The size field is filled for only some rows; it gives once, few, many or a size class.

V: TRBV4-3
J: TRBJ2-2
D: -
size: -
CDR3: CASSYTQGSTGELFF
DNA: TGCGCCAGCAGCTACACCCAGGGGAGCACCGGGGAGCTGTTTTTT

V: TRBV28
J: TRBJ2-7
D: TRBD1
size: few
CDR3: CASSLWGQTSYEQYF
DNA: TGTGCCAGCAGTTTATGGGGACAGACCTCCTACGAGCAGTACTTC

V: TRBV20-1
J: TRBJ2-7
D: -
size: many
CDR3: CSARDAVRESYEQYF
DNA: TGCAGTGCTAGAGATGCGGTGCGGGAATCCTACGAGCAGTACTTC

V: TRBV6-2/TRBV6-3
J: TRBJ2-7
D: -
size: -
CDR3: CASSYSSREQYF
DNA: TGTGCCAGCAGTTACTCGTCGAGGGAGCAGTACTTC

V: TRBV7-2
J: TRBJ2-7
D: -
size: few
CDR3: CASSLVPARYEQYF
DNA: TGTGCCAGCAGCTTAGTTCCAGCGCGCTACGAGCAGTACTTC

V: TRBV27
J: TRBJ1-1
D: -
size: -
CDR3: CASTNTGTVTEAFF
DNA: TGTGCCAGCACTAATACAGGGACGGTGACTGAAGCTTTCTTT

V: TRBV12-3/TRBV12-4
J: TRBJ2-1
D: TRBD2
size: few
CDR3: CASSSSLGGLAGEDNEQFF
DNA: TGTGCCAGCAGTTCCTCACTCGGGGGACTAGCGGGAGAAGACAATGAGCAGTTCTTC

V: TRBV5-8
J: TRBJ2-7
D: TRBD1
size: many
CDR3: CASSLGQGREQYF
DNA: TGTGCCAGCAGCTTGGGACAGGGGAGAGAGCAGTACTTC

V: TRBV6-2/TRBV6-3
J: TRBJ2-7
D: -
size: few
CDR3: CASSADLQMYEQYF
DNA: TGTGCCAGCAGTGCGGACTTGCAAATGTACGAGCAGTACTTC

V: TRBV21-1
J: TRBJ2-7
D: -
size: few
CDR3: CAPGESGKRYEQYF
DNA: TGTGCCCCAGGAGAGAGCGGGAAACGATACGAGCAGTACTTC

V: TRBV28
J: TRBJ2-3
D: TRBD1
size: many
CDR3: CASSFGTGGTDTQYF
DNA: TGTGCCAGCAGTTTTGGGACAGGGGGCACAGATACGCAGTATTTT

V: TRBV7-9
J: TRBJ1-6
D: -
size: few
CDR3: CASSATSGNSPLHF
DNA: TGTGCCAGCAGCGCGACTTCAGGGAATTCACCCCTCCACTTT

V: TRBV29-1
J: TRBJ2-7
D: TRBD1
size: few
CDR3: CSVLQGPYEQYF
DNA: TGCAGCGTTTTACAGGGGCCCTACGAGCAGTACTTC

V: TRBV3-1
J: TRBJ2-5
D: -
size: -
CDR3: CASSQGRIQETQYF
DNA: TGTGCCAGCAGCCAAGGTCGGATACAAGAGACCCAGTACTTC

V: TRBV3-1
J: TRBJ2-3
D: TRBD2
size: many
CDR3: CASSQGLAVTDTQYF
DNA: TGTGCCAGCAGCCAAGGCCTAGCGGTCACAGATACGCAGTATTTT

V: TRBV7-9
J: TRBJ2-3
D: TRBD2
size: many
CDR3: CASSDPGLANTDTQYF
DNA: TGTGCCAGCAGCGATCCGGGACTAGCGAACACAGATACGCAGTATTTT

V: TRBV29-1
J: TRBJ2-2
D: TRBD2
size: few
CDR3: CSGGTSGYTGELFF
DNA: TGCAGCGGTGGGACTAGCGGATACACCGGGGAGCTGTTTTTT

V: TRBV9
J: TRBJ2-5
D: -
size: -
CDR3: CASSPGAEETQYF
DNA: TGTGCCAGCAGTCCGGGGGCGGAGGAGACCCAGTACTTC

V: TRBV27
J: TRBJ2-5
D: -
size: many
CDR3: CASSFGPRETQYF
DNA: TGTGCCAGCAGTTTTGGTCCTAGAGAGACCCAGTACTTC

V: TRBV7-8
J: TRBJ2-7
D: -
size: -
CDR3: CASSLDNWGKVEQYF
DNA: TGTGCCAGCAGCCTGGACAATTGGGGAAAGGTCGAGCAGTACTTC

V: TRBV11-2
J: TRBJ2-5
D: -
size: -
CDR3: CASSLTFQETQYF
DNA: TGTGCCAGCAGCTTAACTTTTCAAGAGACCCAGTACTTC

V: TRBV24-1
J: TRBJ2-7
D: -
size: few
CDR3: CATSDRQSYEQYF
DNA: TGTGCCACCAGTGACAGGCAGAGCTACGAGCAGTACTTC

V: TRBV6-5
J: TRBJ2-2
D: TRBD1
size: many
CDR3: CASRYHGDRVATGELFF
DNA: TGTGCCAGCAGATACCACGGGGACAGGGTGGCCACCGGGGAGCTGTTTTTT

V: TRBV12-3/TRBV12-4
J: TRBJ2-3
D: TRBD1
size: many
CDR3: CASSFDRGSDTQYF
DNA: TGTGCCAGCAGTTTCGACAGGGGGTCAGATACGCAGTATTTT

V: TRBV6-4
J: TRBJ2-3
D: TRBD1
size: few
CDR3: CASSGTALASTDTQYF
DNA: TGTGCCAGCAGCGGGACAGCACTTGCTAGCACAGATACGCAGTATTTT

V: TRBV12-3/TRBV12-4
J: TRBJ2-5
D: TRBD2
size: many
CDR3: CASSVSGLAGFETQYF
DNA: TGTGCCAGCAGTGTATCGGGGCTAGCGGGGTTTGAGACCCAGTACTTC

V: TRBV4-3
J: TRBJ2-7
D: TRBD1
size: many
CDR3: CASSQEDRVSSYEQYF
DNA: TGCGCCAGCAGCCAAGAAGACAGGGTCAGCTCCTACGAGCAGTACTTC

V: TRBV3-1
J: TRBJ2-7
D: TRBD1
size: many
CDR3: CASRSAGTGGKEQYF
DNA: TGTGCCAGCCGTAGTGCGGGGACAGGGGGCAAAGAGCAGTACTTC

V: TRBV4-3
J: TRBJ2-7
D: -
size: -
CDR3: CASSQDWQELYEQYF
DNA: TGCGCCAGCAGCCAAGATTGGCAGGAACTATACGAGCAGTACTTC

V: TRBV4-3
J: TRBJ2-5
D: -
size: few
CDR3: CASSQVGSQETQYF
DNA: TGCGCCAGCAGCCAAGTGGGCAGCCAAGAGACCCAGTACTTC

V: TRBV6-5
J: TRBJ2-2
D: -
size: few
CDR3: CASSYLGNGELFF
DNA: TGTGCCAGCAGTTACCTAGGAAACGGGGAGCTGTTTTTT

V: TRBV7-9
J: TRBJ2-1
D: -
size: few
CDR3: CASSSGTKDNEQFF
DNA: TGTGCCAGCAGCTCCGGGACAAAGGACAATGAGCAGTTCTTC

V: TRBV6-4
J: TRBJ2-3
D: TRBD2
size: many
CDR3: CASSDGTSGTDTQYF
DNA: TGTGCCAGCAGTGACGGGACTAGCGGCACAGATACGCAGTATTTT

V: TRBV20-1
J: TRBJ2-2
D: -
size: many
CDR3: CSAAGTTNTGELFF
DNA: TGCAGTGCAGCCGGGACAACGAACACCGGGGAGCTGTTTTTT

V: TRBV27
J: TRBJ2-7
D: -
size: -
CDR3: CASSLSRWEATYEQYF
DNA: TGTGCCAGCAGTTTATCGCGGTGGGAGGCGACCTACGAGCAGTACTTC

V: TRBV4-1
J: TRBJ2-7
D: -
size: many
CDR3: CASSQDGSSRYEQYF
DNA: TGCGCCAGCAGCCAAGACGGCAGTTCTCGCTACGAGCAGTACTTC

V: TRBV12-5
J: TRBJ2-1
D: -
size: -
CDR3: CASAGQGRRSYNEQFF
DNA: TGTGCTAGTGCCGGGCAGGGGCGTCGGTCCTACAATGAGCAGTTCTTC

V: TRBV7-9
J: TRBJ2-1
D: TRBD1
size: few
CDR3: CASSSVGDRGRDEQFF
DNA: TGTGCCAGCAGCTCGGTAGGGGACAGGGGTCGGGATGAGCAGTTCTTC

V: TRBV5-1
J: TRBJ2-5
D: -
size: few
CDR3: CASSLAREAQYF
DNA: TGCGCCAGCAGCTTAGCCAGGGAGGCCCAGTACTTC

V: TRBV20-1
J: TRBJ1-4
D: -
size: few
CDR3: CSASTTDNEKLFF
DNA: TGCAGTGCTAGTACTACAGATAATGAAAAACTGTTTTTT

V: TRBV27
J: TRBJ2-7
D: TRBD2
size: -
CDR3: CASSFSGGPGYEQYF
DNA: TGTGCCAGCAGTTTTAGCGGGGGGCCGGGTTACGAGCAGTACTTC

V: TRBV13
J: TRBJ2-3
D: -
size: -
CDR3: CASSKGEIEDTQYF
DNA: TGTGCCAGCAGTAAGGGGGAGATCGAAGATACGCAGTATTTT

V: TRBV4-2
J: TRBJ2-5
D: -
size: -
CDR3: CASSQGGPGETQYF
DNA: TGTGCCAGCAGCCAAGGGGGGCCGGGGGAGACCCAGTACTTC

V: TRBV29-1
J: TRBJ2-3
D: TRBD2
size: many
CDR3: CSALAGVDTDTQYF
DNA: TGCAGCGCGCTCGCGGGAGTCGACACAGATACGCAGTATTTT

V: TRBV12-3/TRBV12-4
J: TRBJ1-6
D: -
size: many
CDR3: CASSGDGNSPLHF
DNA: TGTGCCAGCAGTGGTGACGGAAACTCACCCCTCCACTTT

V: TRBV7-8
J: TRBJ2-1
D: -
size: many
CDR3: CASRRTGGEDLEQFF
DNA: TGTGCCAGCAGACGAACAGGGGGGGAAGATCTGGAGCAGTTCTTC

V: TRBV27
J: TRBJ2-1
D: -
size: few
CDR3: CASSFGRGVNEQFF
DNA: TGTGCCAGCAGTTTTGGCAGGGGCGTCAATGAGCAGTTCTTC

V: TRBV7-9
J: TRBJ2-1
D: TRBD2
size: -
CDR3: CASSLGLAGGYEQFF
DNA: TGTGCCAGCAGCCTTGGACTAGCGGGAGGGTATGAGCAGTTCTTC

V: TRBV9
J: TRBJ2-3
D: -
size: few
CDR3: CASSVEGYGGTDTQYF
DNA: TGTGCCAGCAGCGTAGAGGGGTATGGGGGCACAGATACGCAGTATTTT

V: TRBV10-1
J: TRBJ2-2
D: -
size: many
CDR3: CASTPREAGELFF
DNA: TGCGCCAGCACACCTAGAGAGGCCGGGGAGCTGTTTTTT

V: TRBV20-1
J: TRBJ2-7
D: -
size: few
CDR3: CSARMAGLAYEQYF
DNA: TGCAGTGCTAGAATGGCGGGACTCGCCTACGAGCAGTACTTC

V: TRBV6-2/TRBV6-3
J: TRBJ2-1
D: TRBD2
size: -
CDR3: CASSYPRGGALYNEQFF
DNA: TGTGCCAGCAGTTACCCCCGGGGGGGAGCCCTTTACAATGAGCAGTTCTTC

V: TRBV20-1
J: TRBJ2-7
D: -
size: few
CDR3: CSARGLTYEQYF
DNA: TGCAGTGCTAGGGGTCTGACCTACGAGCAGTACTTC

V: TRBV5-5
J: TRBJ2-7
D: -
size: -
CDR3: CASSPGDDYEQYF
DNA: TGTGCCAGCAGCCCCGGCGACGACTACGAGCAGTACTTC

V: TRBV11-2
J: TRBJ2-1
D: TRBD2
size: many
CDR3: CASSTTGLAGAYNEQFF
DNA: TGTGCCAGCAGCACCACGGGACTAGCGGGAGCCTACAATGAGCAGTTCTTC